This is a list of T cell receptor beta chains from one sample in a study of shared clonotypes between healthy human individuals. Measured with immunoSEQ multiplex PCR; TCRdb has only the in-frame clones, and not every one. The sample includes about 2,500,000 clones, just over 90% seen only once; the top ten take over 0.12%. Input material: naive CD4+ T cells sorted from blood. The source is a young man in good health. CDR3s include the opening cysteine and the closing phenylalanine or tryptophan. The order of the fields is CDR3 length, J gene, clone size, V gene, D gene, CDR3 protein, CDR3 DNA. A D gene is named only where the DNA matches it firmly. Size values are once, few and many counts, or a class for expanded clones, and some rows have none.

CDR3 length: 15; J gene: TRBJ2-7; clone size: -; V gene: TRBV5-1; D gene: -; CDR3 protein: CASSSRNTGRYEQYF; CDR3 DNA: TGCGCCAGCAGCAGTCGTAACACGGGCAGGTACGAGCAGTACTTC
CDR3 length: 16; J gene: TRBJ1-2; clone size: -; V gene: TRBV5-1; D gene: -; CDR3 protein: CASSFNDGSPNYGYTF; CDR3 DNA: TGCGCCAGCAGCTTTAACGATGGCAGTCCCAACTATGGCTACACCTTC
CDR3 length: 13; J gene: TRBJ2-5; clone size: -; V gene: TRBV19; D gene: -; CDR3 protein: CASSISGKETQYF; CDR3 DNA: TGTGCCAGTAGTATCTCAGGTAAAGAGACCCAGTACTTC
CDR3 length: 17; J gene: TRBJ2-1; clone size: -; V gene: TRBV5-4; D gene: TRBD2; CDR3 protein: CASSLGAGVSSYNEQFF; CDR3 DNA: TGTGCCAGCAGCTTGGGGGCGGGGGTAAGCTCCTACAATGAGCAGTTCTTC
CDR3 length: 17; J gene: TRBJ1-1; clone size: -; V gene: TRBV5-1; D gene: TRBD1; CDR3 protein: CASSLKGTGGVNTEAFF; CDR3 DNA: TGCGCCAGCAGCTTGAAGGGGACAGGAGGGGTGAACACTGAAGCTTTCTTT
CDR3 length: 16; J gene: TRBJ2-7; clone size: -; V gene: TRBV15; D gene: TRBD1; CDR3 protein: CATSRDGGQSFNEQYF; CDR3 DNA: TGTGCCACCAGCAGAGATGGGGGACAGTCCTTCAACGAGCAGTACTTC
CDR3 length: 15; J gene: TRBJ2-7; clone size: -; V gene: TRBV11-2; D gene: -; CDR3 protein: CASSLGGVGLYEQYF; CDR3 DNA: TGTGCCAGCAGCTTAGGCGGGGTGGGGTTATACGAGCAGTACTTC
CDR3 length: 12; J gene: TRBJ1-1; clone size: -; V gene: TRBV11-1; D gene: -; CDR3 protein: CASSSTNTEAFF; CDR3 DNA: TGTGCCAGCAGCTCGACTAACACTGAAGCTTTCTTT
CDR3 length: 13; J gene: TRBJ2-3; clone size: -; V gene: TRBV2; D gene: -; CDR3 protein: CASSRWGPDTQYF; CDR3 DNA: TGTGCCAGCAGCCGCTGGGGCCCAGATACGCAGTATTTT
CDR3 length: 14; J gene: TRBJ2-1; clone size: -; V gene: TRBV29-1; D gene: TRBD2; CDR3 protein: CSVDPQRGYNEQFF; CDR3 DNA: TGCAGCGTGGACCCCCAGCGGGGGTACAATGAGCAGTTCTTC
CDR3 length: 14; J gene: TRBJ2-5; clone size: -; V gene: TRBV5-4; D gene: -; CDR3 protein: CASSLGWGQETQYF; CDR3 DNA: TGTGCCAGCAGCTTGGGGTGGGGCCAAGAGACCCAGTACTTC
CDR3 length: 13; J gene: TRBJ1-2; clone size: once; V gene: TRBV7-8; D gene: -; CDR3 protein: CASSPGQTYGYTF; CDR3 DNA: TGTGCCAGCAGCCCTGGACAGACCTATGGCTACACCTTC
CDR3 length: 14; J gene: TRBJ2-5; clone size: -; V gene: TRBV2; D gene: -; CDR3 protein: CASRAGTAGETQYF; CDR3 DNA: TGTGCCAGCAGGGCCGGGACCGCGGGAGAGACCCAGTACTTC
CDR3 length: 16; J gene: TRBJ2-3; clone size: -; V gene: TRBV28; D gene: TRBD1; CDR3 protein: CASSLAGTDFTDTQYF; CDR3 DNA: TGTGCCAGCAGCCTCGCCGGGACAGACTTCACAGATACGCAGTATTTT
CDR3 length: 19; J gene: TRBJ1-3; clone size: -; V gene: TRBV4-1; D gene: -; CDR3 protein: CASSQHFPVQGGPGNTIYF; CDR3 DNA: TGCGCCAGCAGCCAACATTTTCCGGTCCAGGGTGGGCCTGGAAACACCATATATTTT
CDR3 length: 16; J gene: TRBJ2-5; clone size: -; V gene: TRBV7-9; D gene: TRBD1; CDR3 protein: CASRHGSGQGEETQYF; CDR3 DNA: TGTGCCAGCAGGCATGGGAGCGGCCAGGGGGAAGAGACCCAGTACTTC
CDR3 length: 15; J gene: TRBJ2-7; clone size: -; V gene: TRBV5-6; D gene: -; CDR3 protein: CASSLEWGEGYEQYF; CDR3 DNA: TGTGCCAGCAGCTTGGAGTGGGGCGAAGGCTACGAGCAGTACTTC
CDR3 length: 14; J gene: TRBJ2-5; clone size: -; V gene: TRBV29-1; D gene: -; CDR3 protein: CSGVSGSKQETQYF; CDR3 DNA: TGCAGCGGAGTTAGCGGAAGCAAGCAAGAGACCCAGTACTTC
CDR3 length: 17; J gene: TRBJ2-7; clone size: -; V gene: TRBV7-8; D gene: TRBD2; CDR3 protein: CASSPLQASGTIYEQYF; CDR3 DNA: TGTGCCAGCAGCCCGCTTCAGGCCAGCGGGACTATCTACGAGCAGTACTTC
CDR3 length: 13; J gene: TRBJ2-2; clone size: -; V gene: TRBV10-1; D gene: -; CDR3 protein: CASSSTFTGELFF; CDR3 DNA: TGCGCCAGCAGTTCCACGTTCACCGGGGAGCTGTTTTTT
CDR3 length: 15; J gene: TRBJ2-5; clone size: -; V gene: TRBV10-2; D gene: TRBD2; CDR3 protein: CASSTEREGQETQYF; CDR3 DNA: TGCGCCAGCAGTACTGAGCGGGAGGGACAAGAGACCCAGTACTTC
CDR3 length: 14; J gene: TRBJ2-7; clone size: -; V gene: TRBV28; D gene: -; CDR3 protein: CASSSQGGSYEQYF; CDR3 DNA: TGTGCCAGCAGTTCCCAGGGGGGCTCCTACGAGCAGTACTTC
CDR3 length: 14; J gene: TRBJ1-4; clone size: -; V gene: TRBV30; D gene: -; CDR3 protein: CAWRGGRTNEKLFF; CDR3 DNA: TGTGCCTGGAGAGGAGGGCGGACGAATGAAAAACTGTTTTTT
CDR3 length: 11; J gene: TRBJ2-1; clone size: -; V gene: TRBV5-1; D gene: -; CDR3 protein: CASSLGLEQFF; CDR3 DNA: TGCGCCAGCAGCTTGGGGTTAGAGCAGTTCTTC
CDR3 length: 15; J gene: TRBJ2-3; clone size: -; V gene: TRBV19; D gene: -; CDR3 protein: CASSGTGDSTDTQYF; CDR3 DNA: TGTGCCAGTAGTGGTACGGGAGATAGCACAGATACGCAGTATTTT
CDR3 length: 13; J gene: TRBJ2-3; clone size: once; V gene: TRBV30; D gene: TRBD2; CDR3 protein: CAWTSGRTDTQYF; CDR3 DNA: TGTGCCTGGACTAGCGGCCGCACAGATACGCAGTATTTT
CDR3 length: 14; J gene: TRBJ2-7; clone size: -; V gene: TRBV15; D gene: TRBD1; CDR3 protein: CATSRGQGQGEQYF; CDR3 DNA: TGTGCCACCAGCCGGGGACAGGGGCAGGGCGAGCAGTACTTC
CDR3 length: 17; J gene: TRBJ2-5; clone size: -; V gene: TRBV11-3; D gene: TRBD2; CDR3 protein: CASSRGLAGVYGETQYF; CDR3 DNA: TGCGCCAGCAGCAGGGGACTAGCGGGAGTTTACGGAGAGACCCAGTACTTC
CDR3 length: 16; J gene: TRBJ1-3; clone size: once; V gene: TRBV7-8; D gene: -; CDR3 protein: CASSSVGGSSGNTIYF; CDR3 DNA: TGTGCCAGCAGCTCGGTTGGGGGAAGCTCTGGAAACACCATATATTTT
CDR3 length: 13; J gene: TRBJ2-7; clone size: -; V gene: TRBV18; D gene: -; CDR3 protein: CASSPLEGNEQYF; CDR3 DNA: TGTGCCAGCTCACCATTGGAGGGTAACGAGCAGTACTTC
CDR3 length: 14; J gene: TRBJ1-1; clone size: -; V gene: TRBV5-8; D gene: -; CDR3 protein: CASSFRALGTEAFF; CDR3 DNA: TGTGCCAGCAGCTTCAGGGCCCTGGGCACTGAAGCTTTCTTT
CDR3 length: 14; J gene: TRBJ2-3; clone size: -; V gene: TRBV30; D gene: -; CDR3 protein: CAWSVQQGKDTQYF; CDR3 DNA: TGTGCCTGGAGTGTACAACAGGGAAAAGATACGCAGTATTTT
CDR3 length: 13; J gene: TRBJ2-7; clone size: once; V gene: TRBV27; D gene: -; CDR3 protein: CASSLRAFYEQYF; CDR3 DNA: TGTGCCAGCAGTTTAAGGGCATTCTACGAGCAGTACTTC
CDR3 length: 14; J gene: TRBJ2-2; clone size: -; V gene: TRBV2; D gene: -; CDR3 protein: CASSERQQTGELFF; CDR3 DNA: TGTGCCAGCAGTGAACGACAGCAGACCGGGGAGCTGTTTTTT
CDR3 length: 15; J gene: TRBJ1-3; clone size: -; V gene: TRBV9; D gene: -; CDR3 protein: CASSENGRPGNTIYF; CDR3 DNA: TGTGCCAGCAGCGAGAACGGACGGCCTGGAAACACCATATATTTT
CDR3 length: 16; J gene: TRBJ2-5; clone size: -; V gene: TRBV5-1; D gene: -; CDR3 protein: CASSSNGMVVVETQYF; CDR3 DNA: TGCGCCAGCAGCAGTAATGGGATGGTCGTTGTGGAGACCCAGTACTTC
CDR3 length: 13; J gene: TRBJ2-1; clone size: -; V gene: TRBV28; D gene: -; CDR3 protein: CASSLLTDNEQFF; CDR3 DNA: TGTGCCAGCAGTTTGCTTACAGATAATGAGCAGTTCTTC
CDR3 length: 16; J gene: TRBJ2-5; clone size: -; V gene: TRBV4-1; D gene: TRBD2; CDR3 protein: CASSQGTGRGQETQYF; CDR3 DNA: TGCGCCAGCAGCCAAGGAACGGGGCGGGGGCAAGAGACCCAGTACTTC
CDR3 length: 13; J gene: TRBJ2-7; clone size: -; V gene: TRBV5-1; D gene: TRBD2; CDR3 protein: CASRTGGGYEQYF; CDR3 DNA: TGCGCCAGCAGAACGGGAGGGGGGTACGAGCAGTACTTC
CDR3 length: 15; J gene: TRBJ2-4; clone size: -; V gene: TRBV5-6; D gene: -; CDR3 protein: CASSLVARSWDIQYF; CDR3 DNA: TGTGCCAGCAGCTTGGTGGCCAGGTCATGGGACATTCAGTACTTC
CDR3 length: 15; J gene: TRBJ2-7; clone size: -; V gene: TRBV4-3; D gene: TRBD1; CDR3 protein: CASSQLPGQGSEQYF; CDR3 DNA: TGCGCCAGCAGCCAACTTCCGGGACAGGGATCCGAGCAGTACTTC
CDR3 length: 15; J gene: TRBJ1-1; clone size: -; V gene: TRBV7-2; D gene: -; CDR3 protein: CASSLVGGSNTEAFF; CDR3 DNA: TGTGCCAGCAGCTTAGTTGGGGGATCGAACACTGAAGCTTTCTTT
CDR3 length: 16; J gene: TRBJ2-2; clone size: -; V gene: TRBV4-1; D gene: TRBD1; CDR3 protein: CASSQERTGDTGELFF; CDR3 DNA: TGCGCCAGCAGCCAAGAAAGGACAGGGGACACCGGGGAGCTGTTTTTT
CDR3 length: 11; J gene: TRBJ2-7; clone size: -; V gene: TRBV28; D gene: -; CDR3 protein: CASSPRVGQYF; CDR3 DNA: TGTGCCAGCAGTCCGAGGGTTGGGCAGTACTTC
CDR3 length: 17; J gene: TRBJ1-1; clone size: -; V gene: TRBV9; D gene: TRBD1; CDR3 protein: CASSGSEGQRMNTEAFF; CDR3 DNA: TGTGCCAGCAGCGGATCGGAGGGACAGAGGATGAACACTGAAGCTTTCTTT
CDR3 length: 10; J gene: TRBJ2-1; clone size: -; V gene: TRBV20-1; D gene: -; CDR3 protein: CSAHDREQFF; CDR3 DNA: TGCAGTGCACATGACAGGGAGCAGTTCTTC